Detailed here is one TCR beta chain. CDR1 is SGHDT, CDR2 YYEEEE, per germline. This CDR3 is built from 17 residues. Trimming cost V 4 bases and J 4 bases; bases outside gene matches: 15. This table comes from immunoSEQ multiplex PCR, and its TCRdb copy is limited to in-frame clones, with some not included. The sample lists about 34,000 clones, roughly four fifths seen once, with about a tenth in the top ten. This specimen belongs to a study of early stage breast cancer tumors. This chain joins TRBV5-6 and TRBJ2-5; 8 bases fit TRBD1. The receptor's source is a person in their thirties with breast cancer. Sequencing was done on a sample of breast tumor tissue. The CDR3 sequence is CASSLRPTGVGAETQYF. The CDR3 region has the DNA TGTGCCAGCAGCCTACGACCGACAGGGGTTGGGGCAGAGACCCAGTACTTC.